The 19 T cell receptor beta chains reported below all come from one sample, sequenced in a study of cytomegalovirus exposure and HLA in healthy donors. The PCR ran on 60 Vbeta and 13 Jbeta primers. Assay: immunoSEQ multiplex PCR; the TCRdb copy retains only in-frame clones and omits some. The table lists under 200,000 clones, under 85% of them singletons. The sequencing sample was made of PBMCs. The origin of the receptors is a female donor in good health and CMV-seronegative.

Note on this clone: Its ends do not fully match the called genes, so a read error is possible. V is TRBV5-1 and J is TRBJ2-5; no definite D call. The J call is doubtful: the DNA matches TRBJ2-7 better. This CDR3 contains 14 residues. Germline V lookup: CDR1 SGHRS, CDR2 YFSETQ. CDR3 loop: CASSLDHSSYEQYF. CDR3 nucleotide sequence: TGCGCCAGCAGTTTGGACCACAGCTCCTACGAGCAGTACTTC.

This chain connects TRBV7-2 to TRBJ2-7, with 11 bases that match TRBD2. Unmatched junction bases numbered 5, after V lost 5 bases and J lost 2 bases. CDR1 is SGHTA and CDR2 is FQGNSA in the germline V gene. The CDR3 is 15 amino acids. CDR3 bases: TGTGCCAGCAGCCCGGGGACTAGCGGAACCTACGAGCAGTACTTC. Its protein is CASSPGTSGTYEQYF.

This sequence joins TRBV28 and TRBJ2-3; 12 bases agree with TRBD2. In germline, CDR1 is MDHEN, CDR2 SYDVKM. The CDR3 length is 17 residues. V lost 4 bases, J lost 4 bases, and 9 bases stayed unmatched. The CDR3 protein is CASSSPLAGGRADTQYF. The DNA for the CDR3 is TGTGCCAGCAGTTCCCCTCTAGCGGGGGGGAGGGCAGATACGCAGTATTTT. Supplemented by reference TRBV28 and TRBJ2-3, the full variable domain reads DVKVTQSSRYLVKRTGEKVFLECVQDMDHENMFWYRQDPGLGLRLIYFSYDVKMKEKGDIPEGYSVSREKKERFSLILESASTNQTSMYLCASSSPLAGGRADTQYFGPGTRLTVL.

The chain is built from TRBV29-1 and TRBJ2-3, with 12 bases aligning to TRBD1. The J segment lost 3 bases and the V segment lost 3 bases, leaving 13 bases of the junction unmatched. Germline-derived CDR1 and CDR2 are SQVTM and ANQGSEA. CDR3 length: 18 amino acids. The CDR3: CSVEGQGAASVGTDTQYF. Written as DNA, the CDR3 is TGCAGCGTTGAGGGACAGGGGGCGGCTAGCGTGGGTACAGATACGCAGTATTTT.

This rearrangement joins TRBV5-1 to TRBJ1-1, with 8 bases lining up with TRBD1. With 1 base clipped from V and 4 bases from J, the junction kept 0 bases outside the gene matches. Germline-derived CDR1 and CDR2 are SGHRS and YFSETQ. This CDR3 is built from 13 residues. The DNA for the CDR3 is TGCGCCAGCAGCTTGACAGGGGGCACTGAAGCTTTCTTT. It encodes CASSLTGGTEAFF.

V gene TRBV2 combines with J gene TRBJ2-1; perhaps TRBD2 as D (5 bases). CDR1 is SNHLY, CDR2 FYNNEI, per germline. With 4 bases removed from V and 3 bases from J, the gap between germline ends came to 13 bases. The CDR3 is 15 residues long. The CDR3 DNA reads TGTGCCAGCAGTGTATGGGGTGGGAGCTACAATGAGCAGTTCTTC. Amino acid sequence: CASSVWGGSYNEQFF. Supplemented by reference TRBV2 and TRBJ2-1, the full variable domain reads EPEVTQTPSHQVTQMGQEVILRCVPISNHLYFYWYRQILGQKVEFLVSFYNNEISEKSEIFDDQFSVERPDGSNFTLKIRSTKLEDSAMYFCASSVWGGSYNEQFFGPGTRLTVL.

The chain recombines TRBV6-1 with TRBJ1-3; D is unclear. This CDR3 is 17 amino acids long. Trimming stripped 0 bases from V and 0 bases from J, with 12 bases between. Germline CDR1 and CDR2: MNHNS and SASEGT. CDR3 bases: TGTGCCAGCAGTGAAGCTCGGGTCCGGTCCTCTGGAAACACCATATATTTT. This gives the protein CASSEARVRSSGNTIYF.

This chain uses TRBV11-1 with TRBJ1-2; 9 bases fit TRBD1. With V trimmed by 6 bases and J by 7 bases, 15 bases remained unmatched. Germline V gene data show CDR1 as SGHAT and CDR2 as FQDESV (reference sequence). The CDR3 length is 16 residues. CDR3 loop: CASSHGTSDRGGGYTF. The CDR3 bases are TGTGCCAGCAGTCACGGTACTTCGGACAGGGGAGGTGGCTACACCTTC.

This clone was detected once. The genes are TRBV25-1 and TRBJ2-5; 9 bases map to TRBD2. Gene TRBJ2-7 matches the end of the DNA better, so the J call may be wrong. The CDR3 spans 14 residues. The germline gives CDR1 MGHDK, CDR2 SYGVNS. CDR3 DNA: TGTGCCAGCAGTTTAGCGGGAGTAGCCTACGAGCAGTACTTC. It translates to CASSLAGVAYEQYF.

The chain uses TRBV2 and TRBJ2-7; the match to TRBD1 covers 12 bases. After removal of 4 bases from V and 7 bases from J, the junction contained 8 bases not matched to a gene. The CDR3 runs 15 residues. Germline values: CDR1 SNHLY, CDR2 FYNNEI. The CDR3 loop reads CASSAPGQGATEQYF. In DNA form, the CDR3 reads TGTGCCAGCAGTGCCCCGGGACAGGGGGCAACTGAGCAGTACTTC. The whole variable domain, remainder taken from reference TRBV2 and TRBJ2-7, is EPEVTQTPSHQVTQMGQEVILRCVPISNHLYFYWYRQILGQKVEFLVSFYNNEISEKSEIFDDQFSVERPDGSNFTLKIRSTKLEDSAMYFCASSAPGQGATEQYFGPGTRLTVT.

This rearrangement joins TRBV10-3 to TRBJ1-6; 10 nucleotides match TRBD1. Germline V lookup: CDR1 ENHRY, CDR2 SYGVKD. The CDR3 has 16 residues. Trimming at V came to 0 bases and at J to 10 bases, leaving 6 bases not matched to a gene. The CDR3 DNA reads TGTGCCATCAGTGAGTCCGGGGACAGGGGTACGTCACCCCTCCACTTT. Its translation: CAISESGDRGTSPLHF.

The V call is TRBV19, the J call TRBJ2-1, with D unresolved. The length of the CDR3 is 14 residues. The germline CDR1 and CDR2 sequences are LNHDA and SQIVND (reference sequence). V dropped 1 base and J dropped 5 bases, with 9 bases sitting between them. The CDR3 DNA sequence: TGTGCCAGTAGTATAGGCGGTAGAAACAATGAGCAGTTCTTC. Encoded protein: CASSIGGRNNEQFF.

CDR3 amino acids: CASSQDPGQGWTEAFF. The CDR3 DNA sequence: TGCGCCAGCAGCCAAGACCCCGGACAGGGGTGGACTGAAGCTTTCTTT. V usage is TRBV4-1 and J usage is TRBJ1-1; 9 bases fit TRBD1. Germline V gene lookup returns CDR1 MGHRA and CDR2 YSYEKL. This CDR3 spans 16 amino acids. V trimming: 0 bases; J trimming: 5 bases; junction bases outside the gene matches: 7.

The table lists this clone with a few counts. CDR3 coding DNA: TGCGCCAGCAGCCGGACTGAAAGGGAGACCCAGTACTTC. Amino acid sequence: CASSRTERETQYF. The rearrangement joins TRBV4-1 to TRBJ2-5; TRBD2 is a possible D gene (5 bases). Germline V lookup: CDR1 MGHRA, CDR2 YSYEKL. The CDR3 runs 13 residues. The V gene lost 4 bases and the J gene lost 5 bases, with 11 bases spanning the gap.

The chain recombines TRBV7-9 with TRBJ2-2, with TRBD1 matching over 7 bases. The CDR3 has 16 amino acids. The J segment lost 3 bases and the V segment lost 7 bases, leaving 11 bases of the junction unmatched. Germline V CDR1 and CDR2: SEHNR, FQNEAQ (reference sequence). CDR3 region: CASTLSGGFDTGELFF. The CDR3 DNA follows: TGTGCCAGCACCCTATCAGGGGGATTTGACACCGGGGAGCTGTTTTTT. Supplemented by reference TRBV7-9 and TRBJ2-2, the full variable domain reads DTGVSQNPRHKITKRGQNVTFRCDPISEHNRLYWYRQTLGQGPEFLTYFQNEAQLEKSRLLSDRFSAERPKGSFSTLEIQRTEQGDSAMYLCASTLSGGFDTGELFFGEGSRLTVL.

The rearrangement joins TRBV7-3 to TRBJ1-1, with D unclear. This CDR3 is 13 amino acids long. Trimming left V 5 bases short and J 1 base short, with 8 bases between. Looked up from germline, CDR1 is SGHTA and CDR2 is FQGTGA. The CDR3 DNA is TGTGCCAGCAGCGGCGGAAGGAACACTGAAGCTTTCTTT. Its translation: CASSGGRNTEAFF. The full variable domain, with the rest looked up from reference TRBV7-3 and TRBJ1-1, is GAGVSQTPSNKVTEKGKYVELRCDPISGHTALYWYRQSLGQGPEFLIYFQGTGAADDSGLPNDRFFAVRPEGSVSTLKIQRTERGDSAVYLCASSGGRNTEAFFGQGTRLTVV.

With regard to this clone: At one end, the junction sequence differs from germline, possibly due to a read error. The chain carries TRBV11-1 and TRBJ1-6; 9 bases are shared with TRBD1. Germline lookup yields CDR1 SGHAT and CDR2 FQDESV (reference sequence). This CDR3 contains 15 residues. Here the CDR3 DNA reads TGTGCCAGCACCTTAGACCGGACAGGGGTGTCACCCCTCCACTTT. Protein sequence: CASTLDRTGVSPLHF.

This clone appeared once. The chain carries TRBV7-8 and TRBJ2-5; 14 bases line up with TRBD2. The germline CDR1 and CDR2 sequences are SGHVS and FQNEAQ. CDR3 length equals 20 residues. V lost 2 bases, J lost 5 bases, and 16 bases stayed unmatched. CDR3 sequence: CASSLRRGPGLAGAGETQYF. CDR3 DNA sequence: TGTGCCAGCAGCTTAAGGAGGGGCCCGGGACTAGCGGGAGCGGGGGAGACCCAGTACTTC.

DNA of the CDR3: TGTGCCATCAGTGAGGAGCTTAGTGAAAAACTGTTTTTT. It codes for CAISEELSEKLFF. The chain couples TRBV10-3 to TRBJ1-4, with unresolved D. V lost 2 bases and J 7 bases, leaving 8 bases between the germline ends. The length of the CDR3 is 13 residues. The germline V gene has CDR1 ENHRY and CDR2 SYGVKD.